This note documents a single TCR beta chain sequence. Its antigen is currently not known. No base qualities exist here, and no much larger clone lies one base off it. The Qiagen DNeasy kit was used to extract genomic DNA both from unsorted PBMCs and from the negatively selected CD4+ and CD8+ fractions. Amplification of TCR beta CDR3 regions was done by immunoSEQ multiplex PCR with primers that anneal to V and J segments. A synthetic immune receptor repertoire was used to minimize amplification bias, and remaining bias was computationally removed after sequencing. Under the source paper's analysis protocol: Custom Python scripts were used to quantify repertoire diversity as the Shannon entropy index. Unsorted, CD4+ and CD8+ repertoires were analyzed separately, except in combined analyses where CD4+ and CD8+ sequences were merged in silico. A clone was considered expanded if an increase in frequency of at least 2-fold after treatment relative to C1D1 was found, and a pseudocount of 0.5 was applied to clones undetected at baseline. Singleton clones were defined as clones with 0 or 1 copy at C1D1, and non-singleton clones were defined as clones with 2 or more copies. Clones expanded in unsorted samples were labelled as CD4+, CD8+ or unknown by matching protein sequences in sorted samples from the same patient. Diversity changes from C1D1 to C4D1 were tested in paired samples using Wilcoxon tests. The table was pulled from immuneACCESS by TCRdb, which kept in-frame rearrangements only. Such tables lose some clones; where checked, under half of the loss comes from unresolved V genes, and the rest has no known cause. The V and J calls and the clone size are those of that table, but D and trimming were determined from the DNA. A total of more than 55,000 clones appear in this sample, around 90% of them only once. Less than 6.5% of the sample rests with the top ten.

This sample is drawn from a study of PD-1 blockade in classical Hodgkin lymphoma (dated by TCRdb to 2018 to 2020). About the study as a whole: Nivolumab dosing was 3 mg/kg intravenously every 2 weeks, continuing until either disease progression or unacceptable toxicity. A peripheral blood immune signature of response to PD-1 blockade in classical Hodgkin lymphoma was defined using TCR beta sequencing and CyTOF. Overall results and qualifications from the work: Patients starting nivolumab less than 1 year after ASCT had lower diversity and were excluded from later analyses to avoid confounding by immune reconstitution. Only a single clinical trial cohort was studied, and what caused the repertoire differences, possibly disease activity or prior therapy, remained undefined. Baseline TCR diversity was reported to be lower in newly diagnosed patients than in healthy donors and to be lower still in relapsed/refractory patients. By C4D1, a significant rise was seen in CD4+ TCR diversity but not in CD8+ TCR diversity (p=0.0027 vs p=0.16), and the rise was most apparent among complete responders (p=0.02). Trial patients achieving complete response had baseline diversity similar to newly diagnosed patients, whereas partial responders and progressors had significantly lower diversity.

According to the study, the label for this sample's time point signals: cycle 2 day 1 (C2D1) of nivolumab. Every trial patient had relapsed after autologous stem cell transplantation, and cohorts A, B and C differed in prior brentuximab vedotin exposure. The trial cohort was composed of roughly 60 patients with relapsed/refractory classical Hodgkin lymphoma, for whom complete response, partial response or progressive disease was recorded as best overall response. Trial patients were treated with single-agent nivolumab in the multi-cohort phase II CheckMate 205 trial. An independent review committee assessed best overall response by applying the 2007 International Working Group response criteria. Trial PBMCs were collected just before the start of nivolumab (C1D1) and during therapy at cycle 2 day 1 and cycle 4 day 1. Peripheral blood was collected in 8 mL Vacutainer Cell Preparation Tubes, from which PBMCs were isolated by centrifugation and then cryopreserved.

The germline ends are 12 bases apart after V is trimmed by 2 bases and J by 7 bases. CDR1 SGDLS and CDR2 YYNGEE are derived from the germline V gene. The CDR3 numbers 14 residues from cysteine through phenylalanine. Only the CDR3 part of the read is kept: 42 bases, read in frame from the first base. The receptor's source is a human donor with classical Hodgkin lymphoma. The receptor chain draws on TRBV9 and TRBJ1-4; TRBD1 might be the D gene, on 5 matching bases. Material: peripheral blood mononuclear cells (PBMCs), obtained before the second cycle of nivolumab. The CDR3 in this case is CASSVGTKPEKLFF. Read as DNA, the sequence is TGTGCCAGCAGCGTCGGGACTAAGCCTGAAAAACTGTTTTTT.